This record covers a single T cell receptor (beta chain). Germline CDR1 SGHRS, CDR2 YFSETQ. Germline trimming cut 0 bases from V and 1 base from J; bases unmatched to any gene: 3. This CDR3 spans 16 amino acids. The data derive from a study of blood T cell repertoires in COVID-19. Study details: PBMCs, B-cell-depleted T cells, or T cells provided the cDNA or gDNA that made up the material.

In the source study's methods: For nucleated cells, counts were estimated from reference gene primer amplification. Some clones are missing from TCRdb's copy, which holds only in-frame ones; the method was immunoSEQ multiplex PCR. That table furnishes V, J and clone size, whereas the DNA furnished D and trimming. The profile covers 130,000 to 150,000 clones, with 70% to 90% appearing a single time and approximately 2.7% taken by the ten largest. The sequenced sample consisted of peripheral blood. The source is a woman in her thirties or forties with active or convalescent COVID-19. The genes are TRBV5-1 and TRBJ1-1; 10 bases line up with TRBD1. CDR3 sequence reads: CASSLGQGAGNTEAFF. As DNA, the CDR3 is TGCGCCAGCAGCTTGGGACAGGGGGCAGGGAACACTGAAGCTTTCTTT.